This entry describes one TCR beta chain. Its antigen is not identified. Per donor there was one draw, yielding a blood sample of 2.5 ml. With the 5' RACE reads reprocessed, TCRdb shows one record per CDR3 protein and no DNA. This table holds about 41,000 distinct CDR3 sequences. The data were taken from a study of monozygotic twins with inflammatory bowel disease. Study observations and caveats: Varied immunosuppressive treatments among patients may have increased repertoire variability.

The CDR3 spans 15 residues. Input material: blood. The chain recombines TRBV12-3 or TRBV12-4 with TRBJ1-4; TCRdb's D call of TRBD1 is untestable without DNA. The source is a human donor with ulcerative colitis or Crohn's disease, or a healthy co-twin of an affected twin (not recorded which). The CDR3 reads CASSPRQTTNEKLFF.